This record looks at one T cell receptor beta chain sequence and its context. The CDR3 runs 14 residues. V shed 3 bases and J 8 bases; nucleotides not matched to a gene: 5. Germline V gene data show CDR1 as KGHSH and CDR2 as LQKENI. The sample is drawn from a study of chemoradiotherapy in HPV16-positive cancers. Clones were read by immunoSEQ multiplex PCR, and TCRdb kept only the in-frame ones, dropping some. Here the sample spans 14,000 or so clones, about four fifths being singletons. The chain has TRBV18 and TRBJ2-1; 9 bases match TRBD2. The receptor's source is a human donor with HPV-associated anogenital cancer. The sample was collected from a patient who underwent chemoradiotherapy. The CDR3 DNA sequence: TGTGCCAGCTCACCGGGCGGGAGGGTGGATGAGCAGTTCTTC. Its translation is CASSPGGRVDEQFF.